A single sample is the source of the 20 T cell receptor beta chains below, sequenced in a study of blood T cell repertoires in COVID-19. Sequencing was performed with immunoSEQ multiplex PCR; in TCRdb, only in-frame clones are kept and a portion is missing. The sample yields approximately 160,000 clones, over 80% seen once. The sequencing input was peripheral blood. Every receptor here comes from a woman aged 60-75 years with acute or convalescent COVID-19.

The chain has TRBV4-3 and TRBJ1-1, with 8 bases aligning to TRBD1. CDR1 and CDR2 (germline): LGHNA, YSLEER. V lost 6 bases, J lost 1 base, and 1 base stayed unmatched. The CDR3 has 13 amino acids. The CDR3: CASRDRANTEAFF. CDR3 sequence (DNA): TGCGCCAGCAGGGACAGGGCGAACACTGAAGCTTTCTTT.

The CDR3 loop is CASSPRGLSTDTQYF. The CDR3 DNA reads TGTGCCAGCAGCCCCCGGGGACTCTCCACAGATACGCAGTATTTT. V gene TRBV14 combines with J gene TRBJ2-3; possible D gene TRBD2, 6 bases. The CDR3 is 15 residues long. The germline gives CDR1 SGHDN, CDR2 FVKESK. Trimming shortened V by 4 bases and J by 2 bases, and 13 bases separated the two germline ends.

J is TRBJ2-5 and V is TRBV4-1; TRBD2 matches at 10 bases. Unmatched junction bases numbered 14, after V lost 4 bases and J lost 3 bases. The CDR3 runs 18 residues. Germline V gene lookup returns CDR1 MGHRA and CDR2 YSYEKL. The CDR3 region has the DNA TGCGCCAGCAGCCCCAGTTTTTCTAGCGGGGGTGATGAAGAGACCCAGTACTTC. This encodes CASSPSFSSGGDEETQYF.

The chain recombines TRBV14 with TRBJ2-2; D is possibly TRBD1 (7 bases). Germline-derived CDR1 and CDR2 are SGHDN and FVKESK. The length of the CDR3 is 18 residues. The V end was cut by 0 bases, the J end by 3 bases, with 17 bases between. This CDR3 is CASSQERQGGLYTGELFF. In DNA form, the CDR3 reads TGTGCCAGCAGCCAAGAGCGTCAGGGGGGCCTTTACACCGGGGAGCTGTTTTTT.

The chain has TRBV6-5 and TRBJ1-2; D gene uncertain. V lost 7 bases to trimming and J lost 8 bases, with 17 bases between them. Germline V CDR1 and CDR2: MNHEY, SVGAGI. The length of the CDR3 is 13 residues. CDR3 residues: CASKYQPEGGYTF. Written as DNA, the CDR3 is TGTGCCAGCAAATACCAGCCGGAGGGCGGCTACACCTTC.

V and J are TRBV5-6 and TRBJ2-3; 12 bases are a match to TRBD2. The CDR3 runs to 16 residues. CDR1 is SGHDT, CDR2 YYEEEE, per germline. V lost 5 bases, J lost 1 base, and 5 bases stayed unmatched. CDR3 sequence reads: CASRRRTSGGTDTQYF. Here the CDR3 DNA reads TGTGCCAGCAGACGTAGGACTAGCGGGGGCACAGATACGCAGTATTTT.

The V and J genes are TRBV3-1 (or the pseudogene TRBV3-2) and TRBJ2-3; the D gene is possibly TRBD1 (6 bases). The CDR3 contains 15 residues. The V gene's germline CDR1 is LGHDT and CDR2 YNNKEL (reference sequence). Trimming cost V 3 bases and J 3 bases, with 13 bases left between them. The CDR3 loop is CASSQDSLRTDTQYF. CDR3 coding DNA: TGTGCCAGCAGCCAGGACAGTCTAAGAACAGATACGCAGTATTTT.

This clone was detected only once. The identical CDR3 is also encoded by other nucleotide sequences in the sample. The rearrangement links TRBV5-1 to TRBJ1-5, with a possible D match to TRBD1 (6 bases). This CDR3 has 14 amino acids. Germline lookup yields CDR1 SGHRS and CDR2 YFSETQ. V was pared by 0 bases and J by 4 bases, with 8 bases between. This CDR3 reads CASSLEGVNQPQHF. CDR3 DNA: TGCGCCAGCAGCTTGGAGGGGGTTAATCAGCCCCAGCATTTT.

CDR3 nucleotide sequence: TGTGCCAGCAGCCAAGCTAGACAGGGAGGGAACACTGAAGCTTTCTTT. It specifies CASSQARQGGNTEAFF. V is TRBV3-1 (or the pseudogene TRBV3-2) and J is TRBJ1-1; 7 positions match TRBD1. V was clipped by 1 base and J by 1 base; unmatched bases: 6. CDR1 and CDR2 (germline): LGHDT, YNNKEL (reference sequence). The CDR3 spans 16 residues.

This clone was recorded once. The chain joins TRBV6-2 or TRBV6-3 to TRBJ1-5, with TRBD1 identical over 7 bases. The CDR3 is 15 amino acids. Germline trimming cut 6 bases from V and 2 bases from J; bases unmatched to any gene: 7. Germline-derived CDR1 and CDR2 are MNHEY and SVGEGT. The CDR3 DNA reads TGTGCCAGCAGCCCAGACAGGGTGGGCAATCAGCCCCAGCATTTT. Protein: CASSPDRVGNQPQHF.

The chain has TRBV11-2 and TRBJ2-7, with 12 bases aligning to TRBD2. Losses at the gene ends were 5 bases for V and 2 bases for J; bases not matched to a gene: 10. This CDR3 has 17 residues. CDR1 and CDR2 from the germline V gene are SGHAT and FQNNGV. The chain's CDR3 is CASSIRLAGATTYEQYF. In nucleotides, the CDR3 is TGTGCCAGCAGCATACGACTAGCGGGGGCGACCACCTACGAGCAGTACTTC.

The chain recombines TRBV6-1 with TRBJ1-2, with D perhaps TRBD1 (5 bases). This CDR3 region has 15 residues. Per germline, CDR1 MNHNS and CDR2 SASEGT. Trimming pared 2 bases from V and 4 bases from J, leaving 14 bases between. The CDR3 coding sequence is TGTGCCAGCAGTGAAAGGGCAGGGTCGAGCTATGGCTACACCTTC. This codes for CASSERAGSSYGYTF.

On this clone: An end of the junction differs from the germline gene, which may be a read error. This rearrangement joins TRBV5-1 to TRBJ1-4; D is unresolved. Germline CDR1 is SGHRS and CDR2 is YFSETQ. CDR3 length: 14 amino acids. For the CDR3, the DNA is TGCGCCAGCAGATTGGGAGGAAGTAATGAAAAACTGTTTTTT. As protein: CASRLGGSNEKLFF. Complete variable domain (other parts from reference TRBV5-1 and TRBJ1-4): KAGVTQTPRYLIKTRGQQVTLSCSPISGHRSVSWYQQTPGQGLQFLFEYFSETQRNKGNFPGRFSGRQFSNSRSEMNVSTLELGDSALYLCASRLGGSNEKLFFGSGTQLSVL.

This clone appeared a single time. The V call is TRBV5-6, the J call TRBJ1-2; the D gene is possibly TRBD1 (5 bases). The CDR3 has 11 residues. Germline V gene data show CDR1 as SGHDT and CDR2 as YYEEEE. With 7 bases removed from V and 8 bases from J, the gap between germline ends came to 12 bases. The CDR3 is CASSLKGGYTF. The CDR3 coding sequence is TGTGCCAGCTCACTCAAGGGGGGCTACACCTTC.

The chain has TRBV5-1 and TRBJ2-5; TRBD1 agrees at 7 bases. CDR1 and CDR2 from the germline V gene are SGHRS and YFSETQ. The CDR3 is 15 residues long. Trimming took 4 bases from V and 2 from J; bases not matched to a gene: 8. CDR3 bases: TGCGCCAGCAGCCCCAACACAGGGGAACAAGAGACCCAGTACTTC. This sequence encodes CASSPNTGEQETQYF.

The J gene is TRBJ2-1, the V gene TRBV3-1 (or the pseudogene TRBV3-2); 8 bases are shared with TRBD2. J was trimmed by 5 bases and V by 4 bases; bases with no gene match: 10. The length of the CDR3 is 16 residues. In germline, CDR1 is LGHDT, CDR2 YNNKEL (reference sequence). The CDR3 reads CASSPPVRGGHNEQFF. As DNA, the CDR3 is TGTGCCAGCAGCCCACCCGTACGGGGGGGACACAATGAGCAGTTCTTC.

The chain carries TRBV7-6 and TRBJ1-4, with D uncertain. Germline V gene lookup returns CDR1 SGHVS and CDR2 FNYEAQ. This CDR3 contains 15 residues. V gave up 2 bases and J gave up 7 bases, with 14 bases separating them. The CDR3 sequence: CASSLWGGYAEKLFF. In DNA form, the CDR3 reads TGTGCCAGCAGCTTATGGGGAGGATACGCTGAAAAACTGTTTTTT.

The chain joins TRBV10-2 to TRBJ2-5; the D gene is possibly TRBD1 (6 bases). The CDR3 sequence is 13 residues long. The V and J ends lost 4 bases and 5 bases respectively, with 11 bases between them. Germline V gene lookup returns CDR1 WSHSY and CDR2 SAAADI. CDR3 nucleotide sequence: TGCGCCAGCAGTGCCGGACAGCGGGAGACCCAGTACTTC. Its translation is CASSAGQRETQYF.

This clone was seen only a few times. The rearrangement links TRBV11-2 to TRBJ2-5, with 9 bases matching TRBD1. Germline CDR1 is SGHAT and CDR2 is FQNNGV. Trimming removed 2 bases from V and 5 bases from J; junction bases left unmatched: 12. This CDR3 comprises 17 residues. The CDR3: CASSLFRSGQGRETQYF. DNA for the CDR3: TGTGCCAGCAGCTTATTTCGTTCGGGACAGGGAAGGGAGACCCAGTACTTC.

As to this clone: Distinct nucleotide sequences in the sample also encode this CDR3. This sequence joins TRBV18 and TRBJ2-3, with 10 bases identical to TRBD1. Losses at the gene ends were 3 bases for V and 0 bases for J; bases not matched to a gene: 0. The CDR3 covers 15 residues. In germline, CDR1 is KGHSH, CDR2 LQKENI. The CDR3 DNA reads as TGTGCCAGCTCACCGACAGGGGGCAGCACAGATACGCAGTATTTT. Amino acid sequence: CASSPTGGSTDTQYF.